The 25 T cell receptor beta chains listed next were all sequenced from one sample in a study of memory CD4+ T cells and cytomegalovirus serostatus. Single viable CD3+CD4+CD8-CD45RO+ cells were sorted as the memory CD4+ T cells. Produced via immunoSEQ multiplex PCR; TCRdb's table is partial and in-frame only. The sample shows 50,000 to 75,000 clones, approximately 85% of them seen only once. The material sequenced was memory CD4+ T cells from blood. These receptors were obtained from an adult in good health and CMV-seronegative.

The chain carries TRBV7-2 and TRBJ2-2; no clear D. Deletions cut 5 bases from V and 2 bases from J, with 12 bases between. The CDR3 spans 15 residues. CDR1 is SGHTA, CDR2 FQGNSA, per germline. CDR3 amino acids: CASSPRRSNTGELFF. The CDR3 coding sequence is TGTGCCAGCAGCCCCCGACGTTCTAACACCGGGGAGCTGTTTTTT.

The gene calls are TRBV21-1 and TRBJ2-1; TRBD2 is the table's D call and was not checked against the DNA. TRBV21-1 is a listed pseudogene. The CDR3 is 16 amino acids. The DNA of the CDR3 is TGTGCCAGCAGCAAAGCGCTTTCAGAGGACTACAATGAGCAGTTCTTC. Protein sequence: CASSKALSEDYNEQFF.

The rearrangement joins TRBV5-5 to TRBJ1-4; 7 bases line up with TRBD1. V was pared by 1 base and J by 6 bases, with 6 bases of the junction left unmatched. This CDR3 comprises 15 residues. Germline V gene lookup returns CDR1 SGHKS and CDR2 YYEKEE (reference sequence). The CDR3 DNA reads TGTGCCAGCAGCTTGTATGGGACAGATGATGAAAAACTGTTTTTT. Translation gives CASSLYGTDDEKLFF.

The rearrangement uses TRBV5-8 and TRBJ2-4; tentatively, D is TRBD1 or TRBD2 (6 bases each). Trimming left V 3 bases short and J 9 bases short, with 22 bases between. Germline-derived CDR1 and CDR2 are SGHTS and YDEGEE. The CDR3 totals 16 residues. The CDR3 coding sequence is TGTGCCAGCAGCTCACCGTCAATACGGGGGCGGGGCATTCAGTACTTC. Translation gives CASSSPSIRGRGIQYF.

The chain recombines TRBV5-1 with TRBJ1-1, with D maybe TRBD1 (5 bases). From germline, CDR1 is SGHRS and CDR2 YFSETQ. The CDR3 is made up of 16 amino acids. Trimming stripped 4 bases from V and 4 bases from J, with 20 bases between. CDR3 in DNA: TGCGCCAGCAGCCCCCGGGGGGAGGCGCGGGGCACTGAAGCTTTCTTT. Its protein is CASSPRGEARGTEAFF.

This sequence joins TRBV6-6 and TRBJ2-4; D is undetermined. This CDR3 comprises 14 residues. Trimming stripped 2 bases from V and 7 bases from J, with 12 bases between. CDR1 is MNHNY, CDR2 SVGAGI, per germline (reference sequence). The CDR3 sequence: CASSYGSDNNIQYF. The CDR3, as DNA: TGTGCCAGCAGTTACGGCAGTGATAATAACATTCAGTACTTC.

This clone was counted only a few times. The CDR3 coding sequence is TGTGCCAGCAGCTTGGCCACTAGCGGAAACACAGATACGCAGTATTTT. Protein product: CASSLATSGNTDTQYF. The V gene is TRBV5-4, the J gene TRBJ2-3; TRBD2 matches 8 bases. Germline V lookup: CDR1 SGHNT, CDR2 YYREEE (reference sequence). The CDR3 contains 16 residues. The trim removed 0 bases at V and 2 bases at J, leaving 5 bases unmatched.

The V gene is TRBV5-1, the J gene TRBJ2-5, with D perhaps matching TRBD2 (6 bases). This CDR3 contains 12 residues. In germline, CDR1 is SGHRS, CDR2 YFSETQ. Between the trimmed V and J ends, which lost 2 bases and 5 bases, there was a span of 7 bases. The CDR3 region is CASSFAGETQYF. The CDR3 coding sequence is TGCGCCAGCAGCTTTGCGGGGGAGACCCAGTACTTC.

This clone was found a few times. The CDR3 is CSARWYTEAFF. CDR3 bases: TGCAGTGCTAGGTGGTACACTGAAGCTTTCTTT. The V call is TRBV20-1, the J call TRBJ1-1; no firm D call. CDR3 length: 11 amino acids. V was pared by 3 bases and J by 3 bases, with 5 bases between. The germline CDR1 and CDR2 sequences are DFQATT and SNEGSKA (reference sequence).

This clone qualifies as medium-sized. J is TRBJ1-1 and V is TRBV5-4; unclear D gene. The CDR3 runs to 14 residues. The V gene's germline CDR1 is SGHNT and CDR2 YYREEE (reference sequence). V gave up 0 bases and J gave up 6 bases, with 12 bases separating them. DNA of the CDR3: TGTGCCAGCAGCTTGGTCGGGGAAGCTGCTGAAGCTTTCTTT. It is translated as CASSLVGEAAEAFF.

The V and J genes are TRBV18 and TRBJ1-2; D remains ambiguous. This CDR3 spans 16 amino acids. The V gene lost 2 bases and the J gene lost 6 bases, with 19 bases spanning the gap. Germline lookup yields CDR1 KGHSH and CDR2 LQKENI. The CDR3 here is CASSPESAPGGDGYTF. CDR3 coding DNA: TGTGCCAGCTCACCAGAATCAGCCCCCGGAGGAGATGGCTACACCTTC.

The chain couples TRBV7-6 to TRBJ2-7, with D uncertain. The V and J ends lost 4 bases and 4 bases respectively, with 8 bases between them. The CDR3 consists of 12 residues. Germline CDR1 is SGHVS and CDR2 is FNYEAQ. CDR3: CASSSRRYEQYF. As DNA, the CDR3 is TGTGCCAGCAGCTCCAGGCGTTACGAGCAGTACTTC.

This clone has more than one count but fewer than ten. CDR3 bases: TGTGCCAGCTCACCAAAAGTGGAGAACACTGAAGCTTTCTTT. Its protein is CASSPKVENTEAFF. The V and J genes are TRBV18 and TRBJ1-1; the D is unclear. V shed 2 bases and J shed 1 base, with 8 bases lying between them. CDR1 is KGHSH, CDR2 LQKENI, per germline. This CDR3 is 14 amino acids long. The whole variable domain, filled in from reference TRBV18 and TRBJ1-1, reads NAGVMQNPRHLVRRRGQEARLRCSPMKGHSHVYWYRQLPEEGLKFMVYLQKENIIDESGMPKERFSAEFPKEGPSILRIQQVVRGDSAAYFCASSPKVENTEAFFGQGTRLTVV.

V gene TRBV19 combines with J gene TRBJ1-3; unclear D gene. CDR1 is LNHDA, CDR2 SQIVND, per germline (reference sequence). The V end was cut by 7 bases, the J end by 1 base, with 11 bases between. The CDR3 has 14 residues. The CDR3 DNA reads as TGTGCCAGTACCTGGCCCGGGTCTGGAAACACCATATATTTT. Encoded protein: CASTWPGSGNTIYF.

The CDR3 loop is CASSEGAGLGYEQYF. The CDR3 DNA reads TGCGCCAGCAGTGAGGGGGCAGGACTGGGATACGAGCAGTACTTC. This chain joins TRBV10-1 and TRBJ2-7; D could derive from TRBD1 or TRBD2 (5 bases each). The CDR3 contains 15 residues. Trimming stripped 2 bases from V and 4 bases from J, with 15 bases between. Germline V gene sequence: CDR1 WNHNN, CDR2 SYGVQD (reference sequence).

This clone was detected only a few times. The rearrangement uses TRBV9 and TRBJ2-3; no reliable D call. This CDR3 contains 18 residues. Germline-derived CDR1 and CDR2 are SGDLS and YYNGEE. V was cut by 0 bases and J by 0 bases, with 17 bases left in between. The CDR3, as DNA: TGTGCCAGCAGCGTAGTTGGGTTGGGGTCCTCTAGCACAGATACGCAGTATTTT. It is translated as CASSVVGLGSSSTDTQYF.

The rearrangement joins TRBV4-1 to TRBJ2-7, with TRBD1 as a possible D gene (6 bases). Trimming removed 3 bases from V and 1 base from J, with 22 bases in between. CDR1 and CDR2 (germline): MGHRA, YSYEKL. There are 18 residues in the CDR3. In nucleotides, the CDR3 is TGCGCCAGCAGCCACGGGTCCCTACTCCGGGACAAGTCCTACGAGCAGTACTTC. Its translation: CASSHGSLLRDKSYEQYF.

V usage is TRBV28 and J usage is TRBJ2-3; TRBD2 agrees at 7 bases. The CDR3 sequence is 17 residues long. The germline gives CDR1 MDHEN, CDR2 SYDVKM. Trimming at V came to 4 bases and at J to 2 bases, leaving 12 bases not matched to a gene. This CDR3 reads CASSSNPGTTFTDTQYF. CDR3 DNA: TGTGCCAGCAGTTCGAATCCCGGGACTACGTTCACAGATACGCAGTATTTT.

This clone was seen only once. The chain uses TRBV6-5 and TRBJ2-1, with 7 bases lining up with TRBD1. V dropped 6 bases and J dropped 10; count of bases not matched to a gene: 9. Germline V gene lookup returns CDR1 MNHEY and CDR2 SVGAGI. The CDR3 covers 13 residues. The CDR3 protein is CASSRQGVREQFF. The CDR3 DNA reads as TGTGCCAGCAGCCGACAGGGAGTAAGGGAGCAGTTCTTC.

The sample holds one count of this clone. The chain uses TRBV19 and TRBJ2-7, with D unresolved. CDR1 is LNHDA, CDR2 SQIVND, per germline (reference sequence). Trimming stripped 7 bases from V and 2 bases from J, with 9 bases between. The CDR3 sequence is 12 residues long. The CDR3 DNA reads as TGTGCCAGTATGGGCGGTACCTACGAGCAGTACTTC. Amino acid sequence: CASMGGTYEQYF.

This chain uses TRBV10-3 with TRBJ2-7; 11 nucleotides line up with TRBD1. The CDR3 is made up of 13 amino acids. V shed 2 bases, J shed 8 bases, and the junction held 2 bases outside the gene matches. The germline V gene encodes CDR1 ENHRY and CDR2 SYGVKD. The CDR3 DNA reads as TGTGCCATCAGTGAGGGACAGGGGGCGAAGCAGTACTTC. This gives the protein CAISEGQGAKQYF.

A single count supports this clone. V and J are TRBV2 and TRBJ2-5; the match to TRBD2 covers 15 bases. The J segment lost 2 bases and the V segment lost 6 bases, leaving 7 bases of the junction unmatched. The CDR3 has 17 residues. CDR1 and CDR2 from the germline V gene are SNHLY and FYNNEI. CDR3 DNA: TGTGCCAGCAGGAGAAAGGGACTAGCGGGGGGTCAAGAGACCCAGTACTTC. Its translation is CASRRKGLAGGQETQYF.

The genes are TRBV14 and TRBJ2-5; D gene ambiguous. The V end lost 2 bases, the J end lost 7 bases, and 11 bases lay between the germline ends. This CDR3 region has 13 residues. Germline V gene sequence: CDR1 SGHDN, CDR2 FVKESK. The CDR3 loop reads CASSQSPDGTQYF. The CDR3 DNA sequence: TGTGCCAGCAGCCAATCCCCGGATGGGACCCAGTACTTC.

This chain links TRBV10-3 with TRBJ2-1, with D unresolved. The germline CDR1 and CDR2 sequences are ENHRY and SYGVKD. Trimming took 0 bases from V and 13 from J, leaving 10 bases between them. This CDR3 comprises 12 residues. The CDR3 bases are TGTGCCATCAGTGAGTCTGGAGCATCTCAGTTCTTC. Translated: CAISESGASQFF.

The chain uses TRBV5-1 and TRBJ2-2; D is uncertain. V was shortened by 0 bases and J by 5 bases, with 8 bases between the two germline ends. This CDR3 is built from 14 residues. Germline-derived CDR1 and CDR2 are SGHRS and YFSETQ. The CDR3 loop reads CASSLAVRTGELFF. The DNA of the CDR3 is TGCGCCAGCAGCTTGGCGGTGAGGACCGGGGAGCTGTTTTTT.